What follows are 21 T cell receptor beta chains derived from one specimen sequenced in a study of blood T cell repertoires in COVID-19. Using immunoSEQ multiplex PCR, the repertoire was profiled, and TCRdb retains in-frame clones only, with some absent. The table lists just over 650,000 clones, around 89% of them singletons. Material: peripheral blood. The receptors come from a young woman with acute or convalescent COVID-19.

This chain uses TRBV7-2 with TRBJ2-7; possibly TRBD2 for D (7 bases). V was shortened by 3 bases and J by 0 bases, with 9 bases between the two germline ends. The CDR3 is made up of 14 amino acids. Germline loops: CDR1 SGHTA, CDR2 FQGNSA. CDR3 sequence: CASSLRGLSYEQYF. CDR3 bases: TGTGCCAGCAGCTTGCGGGGGCTCTCCTACGAGCAGTACTTC.

The chain recombines TRBV12-3 or TRBV12-4 with TRBJ1-1; D is unclear. Between the trimmed V and J ends, which lost 4 bases and 8 bases, there was a span of 8 bases. The CDR3 has 11 residues. The CDR3 loop reads CASSSTVEAFF. Here the CDR3 DNA reads TGTGCCAGCAGTTCAACAGTGGAAGCTTTCTTT.

V is TRBV28 and J is TRBJ1-1; D unclear. Germline lookup yields CDR1 MDHEN and CDR2 SYDVKM. Trimming cost V 7 bases and J 11 bases, with 14 bases left between them. CDR3 length: 11 residues. The CDR3 region has the DNA TGTGCCAGCAAACGTGGAAGAGGGGCTTTCTTT. Its translation is CASKRGRGAFF.

The chain links TRBV12-3 or TRBV12-4 to TRBJ1-2; TRBD1 is a possible D gene (5 bases). The length of the CDR3 is 11 residues. Trimming left V 4 bases short and J 9 bases short, with 9 bases between. The CDR3 DNA reads as TGTGCCAGCAGTTCGGCAGGGAGCTACACCTTC. It translates to CASSSAGSYTF.

The gene calls are TRBV24-1 and TRBJ1-2; 7 nucleotides agree with TRBD1. Germline loops: CDR1 KGHDR, CDR2 SFDVKD. The CDR3 consists of 15 residues. J gave up 8 bases and V 2 bases, and 10 bases lay outside the gene matches. The CDR3, as DNA: TGTGCCACCAGTGATTCCCCCGGACAGGTGAAAGGCTACACCTTC. Translation gives CATSDSPGQVKGYTF.

The V and J genes are TRBV19 and TRBJ1-5; 8 bases line up with TRBD1. The V gene end was trimmed by 3 bases and the J gene end by 8 bases; junction bases not matched to a gene: 12. Germline V gene sequence: CDR1 LNHDA, CDR2 SQIVND (reference sequence). The CDR3 consists of 16 residues. The CDR3 reads CASSISRTGFVEPQHF. The CDR3 DNA is TGTGCCAGTAGTATTTCTAGGACAGGGTTTGTCGAGCCCCAGCATTTT. Full variable domain (missing parts from reference TRBV19 and TRBJ1-5): DGGITQSPKYLFRKEGQNVTLSCEQNLNHDAMYWYRQDPGQGLRLIYYSQIVNDFQKGDIAEGYSVSREKKESFPLTVTSAQKNPTAFYLCASSISRTGFVEPQHFGDGTRLSIL.

J is TRBJ1-6 and V is TRBV9; no clear D. Germline loops: CDR1 SGDLS, CDR2 YYNGEE. Trimming removed 4 bases from V and 10 bases from J, with 15 bases in between. This CDR3 is 14 amino acids long. CDR3 in amino acids: CASSTRPGNSPLHF. The CDR3 DNA sequence: TGTGCCAGCAGCACCCGACCCGGGAACTCACCCCTCCACTTT.

This chain connects TRBV4-1 to TRBJ1-3, with a tentative D call TRBD1 (5 bases). The CDR3 is 20 amino acids. The germline V and J ends were trimmed by 0 bases and 0 bases, with 21 bases remaining between them. CDR1 and CDR2 (germline): MGHRA, YSYEKL. The CDR3 nucleotides read TGCGCCAGCAGCCAAGACGGGGGTCCCTCCCTCCTTATCTCTGGAAACACCATATATTTT. Its protein product is CASSQDGGPSLLISGNTIYF.

The chain's CDR3 is CASSHFWGGQGIYEQYF. Here the CDR3 DNA reads TGCGCCAGCAGCCACTTCTGGGGGGGACAGGGGATATACGAGCAGTACTTC. The chain uses TRBV4-1 and TRBJ2-7; 10 bases match TRBD1. The CDR3 totals 17 residues. CDR1 is MGHRA, CDR2 YSYEKL, per germline. V lost 3 bases, J lost 4 bases, and 12 bases stayed unmatched.

This sequence joins TRBV6-5 and TRBJ1-2, with TRBD1 matching over 7 bases. The germline CDR1 and CDR2 sequences are MNHEY and SVGAGI. CDR3 size: 13 residues. Unmatched junction bases numbered 5, after V lost 6 bases and J lost 4 bases. The CDR3 DNA reads as TGTGCCAGCAGCCAAGGGACAGTCTATGGCTACACCTTC. This gives the protein CASSQGTVYGYTF.

The chain has TRBV6-6 and TRBJ1-1; 7 bases are shared with TRBD1. The V and J ends lost 4 bases and 6 bases, in that order; junction bases with no gene match: 11. The CDR3 is 15 residues long. Germline loops: CDR1 MNHNY, CDR2 SVGAGI (reference sequence). CDR3 nucleotide sequence: TGTGCCAGCAGTTGGCAACAGGGGCCAAATTCTGAAGCTTTCTTT. Encoded protein: CASSWQQGPNSEAFF.

This chain joins TRBV2 and TRBJ1-6; TRBD1 aligns across 11 bases. The CDR3 loop spans 16 amino acids. The V gene's germline CDR1 is SNHLY and CDR2 FYNNEI. With V trimmed by 5 bases and J by 7 bases, 7 bases remained unmatched. The CDR3 DNA reads TGTGCCAGCAGTCCCGGGACAGGGGGGCCCAATTCACCCCTCCACTTT. As protein: CASSPGTGGPNSPLHF.

The V gene is TRBV6-5, the J gene TRBJ1-2; D unresolved. Trimming shortened V by 0 bases and J by 3 bases, and 5 bases separated the two germline ends. The germline gives CDR1 MNHEY, CDR2 SVGAGI. There are 13 residues in the CDR3. The CDR3 DNA is TGTGCCAGCAGTTACTCGCGTCACTATGGCTACACCTTC. This gives the protein CASSYSRHYGYTF.

This chain connects TRBV10-3 to TRBJ1-1; D remains unclear. Germline assignment: CDR1 ENHRY and CDR2 SYGVKD. This CDR3 is built from 14 residues. The germline V and J ends were trimmed by 4 bases and 7 bases, with 16 bases remaining between them. This chain's CDR3 is CAISGPTRESEAFF. CDR3 bases: TGTGCCATCAGTGGTCCCACCCGAGAAAGTGAAGCTTTCTTT.

This clone was seen once. The chain links TRBV10-3 to TRBJ2-1; TRBD2 agrees at 13 bases. Germline V lookup: CDR1 ENHRY, CDR2 SYGVKD. The CDR3 contains 21 residues. Trimming took 3 bases from V and 7 from J; bases not matched to a gene: 21. The DNA of the CDR3 is TGTGCCATCAGTGATGGGTTGATTGTACTAGCGGGGGGGCCGGGCGGAAATGAGCAGTTCTTC. It encodes CAISDGLIVLAGGPGGNEQFF.

This clone occurred many times. J is TRBJ1-5 and V is TRBV3-1 (or the pseudogene TRBV3-2); maybe TRBD1 (5 bases). Germline-derived CDR1 and CDR2 are LGHDT and YNNKEL (reference sequence). V was cut by 2 bases and J by 7 bases, with 18 bases left in between. The CDR3 spans 16 residues. The CDR3 protein is CASSQQGAGQKQPQHF. As DNA, the CDR3 is TGTGCCAGCAGCCAACAAGGTGCAGGACAAAAACAGCCCCAGCATTTT.

This rearrangement joins TRBV6-5 to TRBJ1-1; D is unresolved. CDR1 is MNHEY and CDR2 is SVGAGI in the germline V gene. V lost 2 bases and J 1 base, leaving 14 bases between the germline ends. The length of the CDR3 is 16 residues. DNA for the CDR3: TGTGCCAGCAGTTACGGTCAGACTCCAAAGAACACTGAAGCTTTCTTT. Amino acids: CASSYGQTPKNTEAFF.

The CDR3 nucleotides read TGTGCCAGTAGTATAGGGTGGGGCACAGGGGAAGTTCGTGGCTACACCTTC. It specifies CASSIGWGTGEVRGYTF. The rearrangement links TRBV19 to TRBJ1-2; 7 positions agree with TRBD1. V was pared by 1 base and J by 7 bases, with 15 bases of the junction left unmatched. The CDR3 sequence is 17 residues long. The germline V gene has CDR1 LNHDA and CDR2 SQIVND (reference sequence).

The chain employs TRBV11-2 and TRBJ1-5; D remains ambiguous. From germline, CDR1 is SGHAT and CDR2 FQNNGV. Trimming removed 1 base from V and 3 bases from J, with 13 bases in between. This CDR3 is 16 amino acids long. The CDR3 DNA is TGTGCCAGCAGCTTAGGGGGTGCAGCGGACAATCAGCCCCAGCATTTT. The encoded protein is CASSLGGAADNQPQHF.

The CDR3 spells CASSAGQGVEKLFF. As DNA, the CDR3 is TGTGCCAGCAGTGCAGGACAGGGGGTCGAAAAACTGTTTTTT. This chain joins TRBV25-1 and TRBJ1-4, with 10 bases lining up with TRBD1. With V trimmed by 4 bases and J by 8 bases, 4 bases remained unmatched. This CDR3 has 14 residues. Germline V lookup: CDR1 MGHDK, CDR2 SYGVNS.

This clone was observed a few times. The CDR3 DNA is TGTGCCAGCAGCTTGAGAGGGGTGGCGGGAATTGAGCAGTTCTTC. Translating gives CASSLRGVAGIEQFF. The chain employs TRBV13 and TRBJ2-1, with D perhaps TRBD2 (6 bases). Germline V gene data show CDR1 as PRHDT and CDR2 as FYEKMQ (reference sequence). This CDR3 is built from 15 residues. The ends were cut back, 3 bases at V and 9 bases at J, with 18 bases in the middle. The whole variable domain, remainder taken from reference TRBV13 and TRBJ2-1, is AAGVIQSPRHLIKEKRETATLKCYPIPRHDTVYWYQQGPGQDPQFLISFYEKMQSDKGSIPDRFSAQQFSDYHSELNMSSLELGDSALYFCASSLRGVAGIEQFFGPGTRLTVL.